The 18 T cell receptor beta chains listed next were all sequenced from one sample in a study of cytomegalovirus exposure and HLA in healthy donors. PCR used 60 Vbeta primers and 13 Jbeta primers. Only in-frame clones appear in the TCRdb table, and some are missing; sequencing was by immunoSEQ multiplex PCR. In the table there are 120,000 to 150,000 clones, over 70% of which are singletons. Sequences were obtained from PBMCs. The receptors come from a woman in her thirties or forties in good health and CMV-seropositive.

The V and J genes are TRBV6-1 and TRBJ2-7; 7 bases line up with TRBD1. The germline gives CDR1 MNHNS, CDR2 SASEGT. The CDR3 has 14 residues. The V segment lost 11 bases and the J segment 1 base; nucleotides outside the gene matches: 11. The CDR3 reads CASWGTASSYEQYF. Here the CDR3 DNA reads TGTGCCTCCTGGGGGACAGCTTCGTCCTACGAGCAGTACTTC.

The chain couples TRBV27 to TRBJ1-1, with D possibly matching TRBD1 (6 bases). CDR1 and CDR2 from the germline V gene are MNHEY and SMNVEV (reference sequence). Trimming took 5 bases from V and 5 from J, leaving 15 bases between them. The CDR3 sequence is 14 residues long. CDR3 protein: CASSTEQGKTEAFF. The DNA of the CDR3 is TGTGCCAGCAGTACCGAACAGGGAAAAACTGAAGCTTTCTTT.

The chain links TRBV30 to TRBJ2-3; possible D gene TRBD2, 5 bases. The germline CDR1 and CDR2 sequences are GTSNPN and SVGIG (reference sequence). V was clipped by 4 bases and J by 6 bases, with 11 bases between them. The CDR3 is 12 residues long. The CDR3 DNA reads TGTGCCTGGACGTTATCGGGGGATACGCAGTATTTT. It specifies CAWTLSGDTQYF.

The rearrangement links TRBV11-3 to TRBJ2-7; 9 positions agree with TRBD1. The V gene's germline CDR1 is SGHNT and CDR2 YENEEA. With 4 bases clipped from V and 5 bases from J, the junction kept 12 bases outside the gene matches. The CDR3 loop spans 16 amino acids. CDR3 loop: CASSSGTGTGIDEQYF. CDR3 bases: TGTGCCAGCAGCTCGGGGACCGGGACAGGGATCGACGAGCAGTACTTC.

The chain links TRBV5-1 to TRBJ2-7; 7 positions agree with TRBD1. The V segment lost 0 bases and the J segment 0 bases; nucleotides outside the gene matches: 3. CDR1 and CDR2 from the germline V gene are SGHRS and YFSETQ. The CDR3 has 15 residues. The CDR3 coding sequence is TGCGCCAGCAGCTTGGTGGGACAGAGCTCCTACGAGCAGTACTTC. It is translated as CASSLVGQSSYEQYF.

J is TRBJ1-1 and V is TRBV7-6; D not certain. Trimming cost V 1 base and J 0 bases, with 6 bases left between them. The CDR3 extends over 14 amino acids. The germline V gene has CDR1 SGHVS and CDR2 FNYEAQ. The CDR3 reads CASSLELLNTEAFF. The CDR3 DNA sequence: TGTGCCAGCAGCTTAGAGCTTTTGAACACTGAAGCTTTCTTT.

V usage is TRBV5-4 and J usage is TRBJ1-4, with 9 bases aligning to TRBD1. The length of the CDR3 is 14 residues. Germline assignment: CDR1 SGHNT and CDR2 YYREEE (reference sequence). J gave up 7 bases and V 4 bases, and 5 bases lay outside the gene matches. This CDR3 reads CASSMTGGGEKLFF. In DNA, the CDR3 is TGTGCCAGCAGCATGACAGGGGGGGGTGAAAAACTGTTTTTT.

Notes on this clone: Other DNA sequences in the sample encode the same CDR3. The rearrangement links TRBV7-7 to TRBJ2-3; 7 nucleotides line up with TRBD1. This CDR3 spans 15 amino acids. Per the germline V gene, CDR1 is SSHAT and CDR2 is FNYEAQ (reference sequence). V dropped 5 bases and J dropped 3; count of bases not matched to a gene: 8. The CDR3 DNA follows: TGTGCCAGCAGCCTCGGGGACAGATCTACAGATACGCAGTATTTT. It encodes CASSLGDRSTDTQYF.

This chain joins TRBV5-6 and TRBJ2-7, with D tentatively TRBD2 (6 bases). Per the germline V gene, CDR1 is SGHDT and CDR2 is YYEEEE. This CDR3 has 17 amino acids. V was cut by 7 bases and J by 1 base, with 24 bases left in between. The DNA for the CDR3 is TGTGCCAGCTTCACCAGGGACTTCGGGTTACGTTCCTACGAGCAGTACTTC. Translated, it gives CASFTRDFGLRSYEQYF.

V gene TRBV18 combines with J gene TRBJ1-5, with 10 bases identical to TRBD1. The CDR3 loop spans 14 amino acids. Trimming removed 5 bases from V and 4 bases from J; junction bases left unmatched: 2. Germline CDR1 and CDR2: KGHSH and LQKENI. For the CDR3, the DNA is TGTGCCAGCTCAGAGGGACAGGGGAATCAGCCCCAGCATTTT. Residues: CASSEGQGNQPQHF.

This clone was found a few times. The chain is built from TRBV4-1 and TRBJ1-6; D is unresolved. The V gene lost 4 bases and the J gene lost 7 bases, with 11 bases spanning the gap. Looked up from germline, CDR1 is MGHRA and CDR2 is YSYEKL. This CDR3 has 14 residues. For the CDR3, the DNA is TGCGCCAGCAGCCTATCTTGGGCAAATTCACCCCTCCACTTT. This codes for CASSLSWANSPLHF.

This clone was detected once. V gene TRBV4-1 combines with J gene TRBJ1-2; 8 bases line up with TRBD1. Germline V gene lookup returns CDR1 MGHRA and CDR2 YSYEKL. This CDR3 has 17 residues. J gave up 4 bases and V 0 bases, and 10 bases lay outside the gene matches. The CDR3 DNA follows: TGCGCCAGCAGCCAAGAGGGACCAGGGGGCGGTATCTATGGCTACACCTTC. Translation gives CASSQEGPGGGIYGYTF.

The chain links TRBV10-3 to TRBJ1-2; 8 nucleotides match TRBD1. The CDR3 totals 18 residues. The V segment lost 3 bases and the J segment 5 bases; nucleotides outside the gene matches: 17. Germline V lookup: CDR1 ENHRY, CDR2 SYGVKD. CDR3 coding DNA: TGTGCCATCAGTGATCCGAGACAGGGGTTTTTCGGGAATTATGGCTACACCTTC. Translation gives CAISDPRQGFFGNYGYTF.

The chain combines TRBV6-5 with TRBJ2-1; 12 bases map to TRBD2. Per the germline V gene, CDR1 is MNHEY and CDR2 is SVGAGI. The CDR3 consists of 15 residues. V lost 6 bases, J lost 7 bases, and 7 bases stayed unmatched. In DNA, the CDR3 is TGTGCCAGCAGACCTAGCGGGGGGGCCTCGAATGAGCAGTTCTTC. Translated, it gives CASRPSGGASNEQFF.

The chain recombines TRBV27 with TRBJ2-3, with TRBD1 matching over 11 bases. CDR1 and CDR2 (germline): MNHEY, SMNVEV (reference sequence). The ends lost 4 bases at V and 2 bases at J; junction bases unmatched: 2. The CDR3 extends over 15 amino acids. The CDR3 DNA is TGTGCCAGCAGTTACGGACAGGGGGCCACAGATACGCAGTATTTT. Protein product: CASSYGQGATDTQYF.

This clone was recorded a few times. This rearrangement joins TRBV6-5 to TRBJ2-1, with D unresolved. This CDR3 is 13 amino acids long. In germline, CDR1 is MNHEY, CDR2 SVGAGI. V lost 7 bases and J 5 bases, leaving 12 bases between the germline ends. The chain's CDR3 is CASKQPSNNEQFF. CDR3 in DNA: TGTGCCAGCAAACAGCCTTCAAACAATGAGCAGTTCTTC.

The V and J genes are TRBV6-6 and TRBJ1-2; TRBD1 matches at 8 bases. J was trimmed by 6 bases and V by 7 bases; bases with no gene match: 7. The CDR3 sequence is 13 residues long. Germline V gene lookup returns CDR1 MNHNY and CDR2 SVGAGI (reference sequence). CDR3 sequence: CASTARTGNGYTF. Here the CDR3 DNA reads TGTGCCAGCACCGCCCGGACAGGGAATGGCTACACCTTC.

The chain recombines TRBV28 with TRBJ1-2; maybe TRBD1 (6 bases). Trimming took off 9 bases at V and 8 bases at J, with 13 bases between the two ends. Per germline, CDR1 MDHEN and CDR2 SYDVKM. The CDR3 totals 11 residues. CDR3 nucleotide sequence: TGTGCCAGTGGGGGCCTGAGGGGCTACACCTTC. Its protein is CASGGLRGYTF.